What follows is one T cell receptor (beta chain) and its context. For CDR3 and TCR beta VDJ profiling, genomic DNA was the template used. One entry per CDR3 protein, called by TCRdb with MiXCR from the reads. Here the sample spans some 410,000 distinct CDR3 sequences, about two thirds being singletons. The data originate from a study of CD8+CD57+ T cells in acquired aplastic anemia. The TCR sequence derives from a human donor in good health, serving as a control. Sequencing input: sorted CD4+, CD8+, or CD8+CD57+ T cells (not recorded which) from PBMCs.

The CDR3 loop is CASSYQGIRTEAFF. CDR3 DNA sequence: TGTGCCAGCAGTTACCAAGGGATACGAACTGAAGCTTTCTTT. The chain links TRBV6-2 or TRBV6-3 to TRBJ1-1; D is ambiguous. Per germline, CDR1 MNHEY and CDR2 SVGEGT. The CDR3 has 14 residues. Trimming cost V 2 bases and J 5 bases, with 12 bases left between them.